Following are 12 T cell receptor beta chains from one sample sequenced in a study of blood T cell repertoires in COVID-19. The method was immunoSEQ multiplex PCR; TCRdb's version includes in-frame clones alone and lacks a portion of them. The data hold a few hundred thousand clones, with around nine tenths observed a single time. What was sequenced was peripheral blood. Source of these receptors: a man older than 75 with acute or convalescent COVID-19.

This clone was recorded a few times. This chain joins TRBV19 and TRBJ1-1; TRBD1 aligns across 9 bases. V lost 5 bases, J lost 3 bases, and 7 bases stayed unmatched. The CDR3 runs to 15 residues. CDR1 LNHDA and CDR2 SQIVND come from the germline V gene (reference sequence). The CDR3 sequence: CASSDQTGGDTEAFF. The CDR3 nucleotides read TGTGCCAGTAGTGATCAGACAGGGGGAGACACTGAAGCTTTCTTT.

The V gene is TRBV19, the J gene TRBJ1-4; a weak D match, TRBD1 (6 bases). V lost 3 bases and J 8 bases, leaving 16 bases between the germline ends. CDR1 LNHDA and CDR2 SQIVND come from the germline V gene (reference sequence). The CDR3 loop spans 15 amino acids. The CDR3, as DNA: TGTGCCAGTAGTATGTTCGCAGGGGTAAAGGAAAAACTGTTTTTT. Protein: CASSMFAGVKEKLFF.

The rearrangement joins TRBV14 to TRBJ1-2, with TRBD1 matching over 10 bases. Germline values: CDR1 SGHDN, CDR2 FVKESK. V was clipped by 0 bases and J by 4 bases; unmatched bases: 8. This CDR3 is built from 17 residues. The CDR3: CASSQDVWDRGSYGYTF. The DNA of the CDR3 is TGTGCCAGCAGCCAAGACGTGTGGGACAGGGGTAGCTATGGCTACACCTTC.

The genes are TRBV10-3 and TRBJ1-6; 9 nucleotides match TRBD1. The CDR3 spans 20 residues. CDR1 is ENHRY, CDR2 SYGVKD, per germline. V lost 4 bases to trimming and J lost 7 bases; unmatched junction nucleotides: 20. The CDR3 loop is CAISVLPRDRAGAKNSPLHF. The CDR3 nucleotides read TGTGCCATCAGTGTGCTGCCTCGGGACAGGGCGGGGGCGAAGAATTCACCCCTCCACTTT.

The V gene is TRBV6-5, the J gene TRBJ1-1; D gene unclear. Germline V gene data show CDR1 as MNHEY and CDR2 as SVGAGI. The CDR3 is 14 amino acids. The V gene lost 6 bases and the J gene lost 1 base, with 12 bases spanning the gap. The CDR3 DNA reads TGTGCCAGCAGCCTCCGGAGGGAGAACACTGAAGCTTTCTTT. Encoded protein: CASSLRRENTEAFF.

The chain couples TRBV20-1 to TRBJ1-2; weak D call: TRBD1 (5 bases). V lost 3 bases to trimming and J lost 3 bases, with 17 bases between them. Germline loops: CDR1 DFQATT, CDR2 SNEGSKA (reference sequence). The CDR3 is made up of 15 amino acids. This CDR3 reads CSASVRQGGDYGYTF. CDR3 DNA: TGCAGTGCTAGTGTTCGGCAGGGAGGCGACTATGGCTACACCTTC.

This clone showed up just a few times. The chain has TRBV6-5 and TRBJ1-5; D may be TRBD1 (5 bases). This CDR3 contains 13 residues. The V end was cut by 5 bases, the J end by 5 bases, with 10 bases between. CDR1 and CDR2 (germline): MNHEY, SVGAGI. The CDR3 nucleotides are TGTGCCAGCAGTAAAACAGGATATCAGCCCCAGCATTTT. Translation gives CASSKTGYQPQHF.

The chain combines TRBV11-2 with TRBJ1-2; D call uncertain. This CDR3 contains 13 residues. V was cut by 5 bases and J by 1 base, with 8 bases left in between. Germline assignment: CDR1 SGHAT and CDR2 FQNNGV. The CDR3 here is CASSPRYNYGYTF. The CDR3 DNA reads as TGTGCCAGCAGCCCACGGTATAACTATGGCTACACCTTC.

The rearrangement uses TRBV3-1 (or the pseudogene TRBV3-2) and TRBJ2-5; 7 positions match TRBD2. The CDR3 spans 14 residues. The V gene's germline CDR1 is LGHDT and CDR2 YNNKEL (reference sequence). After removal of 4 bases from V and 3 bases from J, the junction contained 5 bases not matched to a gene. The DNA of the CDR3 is TGTGCCAGCAGCCGAGGCGGGAGTGAAGAGACCCAGTACTTC. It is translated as CASSRGGSEETQYF.

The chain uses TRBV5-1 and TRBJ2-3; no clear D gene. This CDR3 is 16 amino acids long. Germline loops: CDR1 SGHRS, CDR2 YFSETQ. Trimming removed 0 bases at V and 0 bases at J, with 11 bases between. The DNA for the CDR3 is TGCGCCAGCAGCTTGGTTCGTACAGCTAGCACAGATACGCAGTATTTT. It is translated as CASSLVRTASTDTQYF.

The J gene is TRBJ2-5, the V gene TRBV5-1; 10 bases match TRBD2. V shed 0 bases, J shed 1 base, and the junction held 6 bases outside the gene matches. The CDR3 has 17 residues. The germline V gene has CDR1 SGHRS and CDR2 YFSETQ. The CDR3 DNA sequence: TGCGCCAGCAGCTTGGAAGGACTAGCGGACTCCCAAGAGACCCAGTACTTC. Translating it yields CASSLEGLADSQETQYF.

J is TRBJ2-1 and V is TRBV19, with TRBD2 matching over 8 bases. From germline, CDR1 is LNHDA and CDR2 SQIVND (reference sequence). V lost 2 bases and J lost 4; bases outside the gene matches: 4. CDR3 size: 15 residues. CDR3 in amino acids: CASSINSGEYNEQFF. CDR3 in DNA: TGTGCCAGTAGTATAAATAGCGGGGAGTACAATGAGCAGTTCTTC.